This TCR beta chain was found in a study of T cell changes during pregnancy in multiple sclerosis. CDR3 length: 14 amino acids. Trimming took off 5 bases at V and 1 base at J, with 12 bases between the two ends. Germline V lookup: CDR1 SGHVS, CDR2 FNYEAQ. The protocol was immunoSEQ multiplex PCR, while the TCRdb copy is restricted to in-frame clones and leaves out a portion. The sample has tens of thousands of clones; 85% to 95% are singletons. The clonotype comes from a female donor with multiple sclerosis, enrolled in a pregnancy study. This sample comprised CD4+ T cells from peripheral blood mononuclear cells, obtained in the second trimester of pregnancy. The chain recombines TRBV7-6 with TRBJ2-7, with D possibly being TRBD2 (5 bases). In nucleotides, the CDR3 is TGTGCCAGCAGCGGAGGACTTTTATCCTACGAGCAGTACTTC. Translating gives CASSGGLLSYEQYF.